This T cell receptor beta chain came from a study of naive and memory T cell subsets. Notes on the study in general: RNA-based TCR counts may shift with T cell activation and differentiation. Naive repertoires, especially CD8, held a few larger clonotypes, possibly memory cells re-expressing CD45RA. Over 85% of naive TCR sequences appeared only once, unlike memory subsets.

An equimolar mix of two oligonucleotides served as the beta constant-region primer for TRBC1 and TRBC2. Ligated cDNA was amplified by four rounds of PCR with nested alpha and beta constant-region primers and SP2. TCRdb fed the UMI-ligation and nested PCR reads into MiXCR, producing one record per CDR3 protein. The sample contains around 140,000 distinct CDR3 sequences, about 20% of which appear only once. To note about this clonotype: Its antigen is not known.

This CDR3 comprises 15 residues. Trimming took 2 bases from V and 0 from J, leaving 11 bases between them. CDR1 is MNHEY and CDR2 is SVGAGI in the germline V gene. This clonotype originated in a human donor in good health. The rearrangement uses TRBV6-5 and TRBJ2-7; a possible D gene is TRBD1 (7 bases). Material for sequencing was naive CD8+ T cells from blood. CDR3 region: CASSYGRGASYEQYF. The CDR3 coding sequence is TGTGCCAGCAGTTACGGCAGGGGGGCCTCCTACGAGCAGTACTTC.